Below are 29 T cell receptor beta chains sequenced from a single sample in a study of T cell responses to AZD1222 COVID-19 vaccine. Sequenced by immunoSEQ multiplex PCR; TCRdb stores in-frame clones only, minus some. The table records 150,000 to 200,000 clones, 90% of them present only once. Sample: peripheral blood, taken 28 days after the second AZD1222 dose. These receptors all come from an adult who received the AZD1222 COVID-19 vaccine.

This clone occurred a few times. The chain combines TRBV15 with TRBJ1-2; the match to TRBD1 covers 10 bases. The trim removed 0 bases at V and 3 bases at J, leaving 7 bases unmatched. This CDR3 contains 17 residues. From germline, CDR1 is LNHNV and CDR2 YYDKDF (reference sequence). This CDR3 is CATSRDTGTGDHYGYTF. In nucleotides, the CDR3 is TGTGCCACCAGCAGAGATACGGGGACAGGGGATCACTATGGCTACACCTTC.

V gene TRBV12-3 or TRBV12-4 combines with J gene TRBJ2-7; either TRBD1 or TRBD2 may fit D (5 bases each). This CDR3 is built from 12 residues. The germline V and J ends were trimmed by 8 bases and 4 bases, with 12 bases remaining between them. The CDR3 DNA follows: TGTGCCAGCGCTAGGGGACCATACGAGCAGTACTTC. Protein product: CASARGPYEQYF.

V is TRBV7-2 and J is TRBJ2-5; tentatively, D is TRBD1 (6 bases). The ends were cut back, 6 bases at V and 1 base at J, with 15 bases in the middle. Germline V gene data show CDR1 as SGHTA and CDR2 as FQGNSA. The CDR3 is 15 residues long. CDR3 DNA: TGTGCCAGCAGTCCGGATACAGGGACCCAAGAGACCCAGTACTTC. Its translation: CASSPDTGTQETQYF.

In DNA, the CDR3 is TGTGCCAGCAGCCAAGAGGGAAGTAATCAGCCCCAGCATTTT. Amino acid sequence: CASSQEGSNQPQHF. This chain uses TRBV3-1 (or the pseudogene TRBV3-2) with TRBJ1-5; no firm D call. Trimming took off 0 bases at V and 4 bases at J, with 7 bases between the two ends. The CDR3 has 14 amino acids. From germline, CDR1 is LGHDT and CDR2 YNNKEL (reference sequence).

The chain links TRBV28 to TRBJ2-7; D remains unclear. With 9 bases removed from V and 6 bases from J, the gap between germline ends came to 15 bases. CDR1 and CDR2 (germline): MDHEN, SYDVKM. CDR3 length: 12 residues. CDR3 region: CASGSKASEQYF. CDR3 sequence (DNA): TGTGCCAGTGGGTCCAAAGCAAGCGAGCAGTACTTC.

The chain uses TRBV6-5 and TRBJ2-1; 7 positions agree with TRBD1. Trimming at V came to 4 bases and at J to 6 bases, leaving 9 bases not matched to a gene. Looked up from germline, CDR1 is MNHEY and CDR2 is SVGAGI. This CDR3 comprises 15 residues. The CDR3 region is CASSWTGGEGNEQFF. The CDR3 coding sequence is TGTGCCAGCAGTTGGACAGGAGGAGAGGGCAATGAGCAGTTCTTC.

The CDR3: CASSVDGGSYEQYF. The DNA of the CDR3 is TGTGCCAGCAGTGTAGACGGAGGCTCCTACGAGCAGTACTTC. The V and J genes are TRBV2 and TRBJ2-7; D might be TRBD2 (5 bases). With 4 bases removed from V and 0 bases from J, the gap between germline ends came to 10 bases. The CDR3 totals 14 residues. Germline CDR1 is SNHLY and CDR2 is FYNNEI.

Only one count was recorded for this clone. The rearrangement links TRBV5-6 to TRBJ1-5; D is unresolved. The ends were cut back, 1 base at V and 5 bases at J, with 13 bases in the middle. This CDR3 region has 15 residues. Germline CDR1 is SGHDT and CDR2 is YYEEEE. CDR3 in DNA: TGTGCCAGCAGCTTGTTCCGCCGGCCTGATCAGCCCCAGCATTTT. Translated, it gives CASSLFRRPDQPQHF. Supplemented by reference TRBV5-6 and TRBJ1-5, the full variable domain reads DAGVTQSPTHLIKTRGQQVTLRCSPKSGHDTVSWYQQALGQGPQFIFQYYEEEERQRGNFPDRFSGHQFPNYSSELNVNALLLGDSALYLCASSLFRRPDQPQHFGDGTRLSIL.

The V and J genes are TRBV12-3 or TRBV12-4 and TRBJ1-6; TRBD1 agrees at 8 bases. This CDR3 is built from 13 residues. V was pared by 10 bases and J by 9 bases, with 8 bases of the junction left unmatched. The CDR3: CAISRTGRSPLHF. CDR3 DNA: TGTGCCATCTCCCGGACAGGGCGTTCACCCCTCCACTTT.

CDR3 amino acids: CASSARRASGPDTQYF. CDR3 sequence (DNA): TGTGCCAGCAGCGCCCGTCGGGCTAGCGGCCCAGATACGCAGTATTTT. The gene calls are TRBV9 and TRBJ2-3, with 7 nucleotides matching TRBD2. The CDR3 runs to 16 residues. Germline values: CDR1 SGDLS, CDR2 YYNGEE. V dropped 3 bases and J dropped 4; count of bases not matched to a gene: 11.

CDR3 loop: CASRTGLAVYEQYF. The CDR3 nucleotides are TGTGCCAGCAGAACGGGACTAGCGGTCTACGAGCAGTACTTC. The V and J genes are TRBV6-6 and TRBJ2-7; 11 bases line up with TRBD2. The CDR3 is 14 amino acids. With V trimmed by 6 bases and J by 3 bases, 4 bases remained unmatched. The germline V gene has CDR1 MNHNY and CDR2 SVGAGI (reference sequence).

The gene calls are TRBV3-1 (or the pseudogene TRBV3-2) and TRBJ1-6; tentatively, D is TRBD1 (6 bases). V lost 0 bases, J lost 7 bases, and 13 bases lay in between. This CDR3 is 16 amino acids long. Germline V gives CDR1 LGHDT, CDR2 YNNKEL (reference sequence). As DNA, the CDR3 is TGTGCCAGCAGCCAAGAGGGGCAGAGGGGGAATTCACCCCTCCACTTT. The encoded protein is CASSQEGQRGNSPLHF.

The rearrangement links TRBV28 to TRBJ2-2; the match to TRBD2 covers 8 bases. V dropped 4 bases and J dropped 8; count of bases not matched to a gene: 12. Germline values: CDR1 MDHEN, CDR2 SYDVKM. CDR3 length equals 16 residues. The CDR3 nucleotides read TGTGCCAGCAGTTCACCGACTAGCGTGAAATTTGGGGAGCTGTTTTTT. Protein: CASSSPTSVKFGELFF.

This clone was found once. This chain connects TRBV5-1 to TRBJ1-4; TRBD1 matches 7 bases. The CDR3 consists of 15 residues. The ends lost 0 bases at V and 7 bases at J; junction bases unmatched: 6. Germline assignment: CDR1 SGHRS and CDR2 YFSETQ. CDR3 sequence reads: CASSLAEGAGEKLFF. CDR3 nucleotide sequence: TGCGCCAGCAGCTTGGCCGAGGGGGCGGGTGAAAAACTGTTTTTT.

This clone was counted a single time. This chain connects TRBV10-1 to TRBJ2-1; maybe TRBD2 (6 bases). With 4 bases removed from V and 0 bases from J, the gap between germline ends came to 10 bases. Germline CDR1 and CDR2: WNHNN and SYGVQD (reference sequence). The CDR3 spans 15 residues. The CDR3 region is CASSAGDGSYNEQFF. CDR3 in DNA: TGCGCCAGCAGTGCGGGGGATGGCTCCTACAATGAGCAGTTCTTC.

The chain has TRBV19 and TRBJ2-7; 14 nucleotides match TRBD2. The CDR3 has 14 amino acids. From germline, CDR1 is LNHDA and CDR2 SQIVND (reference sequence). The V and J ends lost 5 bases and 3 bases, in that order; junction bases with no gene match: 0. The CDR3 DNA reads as TGTGCCAGTAGTGGGACTAGCGGGAGCTACGAGCAGTACTTC. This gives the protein CASSGTSGSYEQYF.

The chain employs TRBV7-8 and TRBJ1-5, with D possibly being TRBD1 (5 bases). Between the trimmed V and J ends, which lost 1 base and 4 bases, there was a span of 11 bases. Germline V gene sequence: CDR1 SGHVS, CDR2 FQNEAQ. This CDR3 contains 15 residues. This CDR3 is CASSLGGRANQPQHF. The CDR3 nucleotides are TGTGCCAGCAGCTTAGGGGGGAGGGCTAATCAGCCCCAGCATTTT.

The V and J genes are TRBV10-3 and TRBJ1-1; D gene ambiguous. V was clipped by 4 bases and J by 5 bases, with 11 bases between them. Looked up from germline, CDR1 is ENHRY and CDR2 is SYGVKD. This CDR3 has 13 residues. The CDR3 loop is CAISGASDTEAFF. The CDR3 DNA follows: TGTGCCATCAGTGGGGCGTCGGATACTGAAGCTTTCTTT.

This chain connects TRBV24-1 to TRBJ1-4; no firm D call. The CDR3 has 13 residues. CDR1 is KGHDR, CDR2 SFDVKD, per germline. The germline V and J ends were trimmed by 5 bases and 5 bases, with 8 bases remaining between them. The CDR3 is CATSAVGNEKLFF. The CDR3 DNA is TGTGCCACCAGTGCCGTCGGAAATGAAAAACTGTTTTTT.

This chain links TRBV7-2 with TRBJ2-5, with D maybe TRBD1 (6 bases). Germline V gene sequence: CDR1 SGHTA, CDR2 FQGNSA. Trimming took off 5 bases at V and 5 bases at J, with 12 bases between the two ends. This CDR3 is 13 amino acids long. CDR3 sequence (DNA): TGTGCCAGCAGCCTACAGGGTTGGGAGACCCAGTACTTC. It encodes CASSLQGWETQYF.

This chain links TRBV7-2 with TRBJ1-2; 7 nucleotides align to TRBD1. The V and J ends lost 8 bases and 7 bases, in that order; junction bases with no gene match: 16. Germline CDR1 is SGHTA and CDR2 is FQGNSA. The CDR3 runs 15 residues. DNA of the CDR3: TGTGCCAGCGGGACCTTTCAGACAGGGATAGGTGGCTACACCTTC. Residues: CASGTFQTGIGGYTF.

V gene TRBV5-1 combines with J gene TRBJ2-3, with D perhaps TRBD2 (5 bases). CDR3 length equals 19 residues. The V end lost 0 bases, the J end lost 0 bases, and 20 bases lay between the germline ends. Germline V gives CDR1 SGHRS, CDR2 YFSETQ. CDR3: CASSLGGRRAPASTDTQYF. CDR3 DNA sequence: TGCGCCAGCAGCTTGGGAGGCCGGCGGGCCCCAGCTAGCACAGATACGCAGTATTTT. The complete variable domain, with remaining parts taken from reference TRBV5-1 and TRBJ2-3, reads KAGVTQTPRYLIKTRGQQVTLSCSPISGHRSVSWYQQTPGQGLQFLFEYFSETQRNKGNFPGRFSGRQFSNSRSEMNVSTLELGDSALYLCASSLGGRRAPASTDTQYFGPGTRLTVL.

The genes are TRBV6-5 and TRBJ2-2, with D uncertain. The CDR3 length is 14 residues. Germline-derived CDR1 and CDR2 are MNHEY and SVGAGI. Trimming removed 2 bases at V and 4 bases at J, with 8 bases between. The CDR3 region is CASSYTMITGELFF. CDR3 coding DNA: TGTGCCAGCAGTTACACCATGATCACCGGGGAGCTGTTTTTT.

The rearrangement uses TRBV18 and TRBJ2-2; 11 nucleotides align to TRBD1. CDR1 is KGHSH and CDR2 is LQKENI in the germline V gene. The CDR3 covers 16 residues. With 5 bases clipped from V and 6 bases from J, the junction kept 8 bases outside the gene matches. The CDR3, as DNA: TGTGCCAGCTCAATGCGGACAGGGGGCTGGTCCGGGGAGCTGTTTTTT. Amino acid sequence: CASSMRTGGWSGELFF.

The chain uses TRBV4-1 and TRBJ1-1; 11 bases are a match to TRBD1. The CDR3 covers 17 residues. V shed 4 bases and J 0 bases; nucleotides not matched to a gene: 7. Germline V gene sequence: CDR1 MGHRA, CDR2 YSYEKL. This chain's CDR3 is CASSLGQGAILNTEAFF. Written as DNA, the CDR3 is TGCGCCAGCAGCCTCGGACAGGGGGCCATTTTGAACACTGAAGCTTTCTTT.

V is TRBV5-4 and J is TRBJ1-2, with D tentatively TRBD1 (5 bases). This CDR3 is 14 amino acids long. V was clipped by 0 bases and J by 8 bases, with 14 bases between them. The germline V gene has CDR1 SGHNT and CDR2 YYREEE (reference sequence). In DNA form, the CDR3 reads TGTGCCAGCAGCTTGGCCGGGGGGTATGAAGGCTACACCTTC. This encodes CASSLAGGYEGYTF. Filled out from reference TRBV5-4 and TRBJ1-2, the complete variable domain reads ETGVTQSPTHLIKTRGQQVTLRCSSQSGHNTVSWYQQALGQGPQFIFQYYREEENGRGNFPPRFSGLQFPNYSSELNVNALELDDSALYLCASSLAGGYEGYTFGSGTRLTVV.

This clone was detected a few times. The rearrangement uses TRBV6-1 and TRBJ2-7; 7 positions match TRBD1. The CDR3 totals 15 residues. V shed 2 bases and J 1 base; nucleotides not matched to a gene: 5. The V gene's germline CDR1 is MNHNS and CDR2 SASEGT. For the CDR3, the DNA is TGTGCCAGCAGTGAATCAGGCAGGGGGTCCTACGAGCAGTACTTC. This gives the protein CASSESGRGSYEQYF.

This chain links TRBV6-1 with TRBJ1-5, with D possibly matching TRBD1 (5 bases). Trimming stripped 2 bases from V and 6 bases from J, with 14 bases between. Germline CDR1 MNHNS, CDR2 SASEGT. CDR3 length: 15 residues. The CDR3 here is CASSELGGVGQPQHF. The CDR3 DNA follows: TGTGCCAGCAGTGAACTCGGGGGAGTTGGTCAGCCCCAGCATTTT.

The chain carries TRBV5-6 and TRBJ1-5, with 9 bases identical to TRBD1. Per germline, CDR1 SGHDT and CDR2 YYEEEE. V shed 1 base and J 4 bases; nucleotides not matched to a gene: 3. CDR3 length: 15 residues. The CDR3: CASSLRGQGNQPQHF. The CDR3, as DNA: TGTGCCAGCAGCTTGAGGGGACAGGGAAATCAGCCCCAGCATTTT.